A single sample is the source of the 18 T cell receptor beta chains below, sequenced in a study of Graves' ophthalmopathy and Graves' hyperthyroidism. The study amplified TCR beta CDR3 regions using RNA transcripts. In the first round, RT-PCR was carried out with HTBI primers, and a multiplex PCR formed the second round. Each CDR3 protein gets one entry after TCRdb re-called the multiplex PCR reads with MiXCR. The sample lists some 390,000 distinct CDR3 sequences; approximately 16% were seen once. Sequenced material: peripheral blood. These receptors came from a young woman with Graves' ophthalmopathy.

The table lists this clonotype with many counts. The CDR3 here is CASGDFQETQYF. CDR3 DNA sequence: TGCGCCAGCGGGGACTTCCAAGAGACCCAGTACTTC. The chain is built from TRBV5-1 and TRBJ2-5, with D tentatively TRBD2 (6 bases). Germline loops: CDR1 SGHRS, CDR2 YFSETQ. The CDR3 spans 12 residues. V was shortened by 7 bases and J by 1 base, with 8 bases between the two germline ends.

The sample holds many counts of this clonotype. The chain joins TRBV7-3 to TRBJ2-5; 7 bases line up with TRBD1. This CDR3 comprises 15 residues. V dropped 5 bases and J dropped 9; count of bases not matched to a gene: 15. The germline V gene has CDR1 SGHTA and CDR2 FQGTGA. In DNA, the CDR3 is TGTGCCAGCAGCCTGCTAGGACAGGACTCGGGGCCCCAGTACTTC. This codes for CASSLLGQDSGPQYF.

This clonotype was counted many times. The chain has TRBV19 and TRBJ2-5, with 10 bases aligning to TRBD1. J lost 5 bases, V lost 7 bases, and 13 bases had no gene match. The CDR3 loop spans 16 amino acids. Germline V gene lookup returns CDR1 LNHDA and CDR2 SQIVND (reference sequence). The CDR3 DNA reads as TGTGCCAGTACCTCACCCCGGGACAGGGGAGAGGAGACCCAGTACTTC. Amino acid sequence: CASTSPRDRGEETQYF.

This chain connects TRBV12-3 or TRBV12-4 to TRBJ2-7; 7 bases are shared with TRBD2. CDR3 length equals 13 residues. Germline trimming cut 1 base from V and 6 bases from J; bases unmatched to any gene: 3. The CDR3 loop reads CASSLGTSGEQYF. The CDR3 DNA follows: TGTGCCAGCAGTTTAGGGACTAGTGGCGAGCAGTACTTC.

This clonotype was detected ten times or more. This chain connects TRBV30 to TRBJ1-2; 8 bases are a match to TRBD1. The germline V gene has CDR1 GTSNPN and CDR2 SVGIG (reference sequence). The CDR3 is 13 amino acids. Trimming took 7 bases from V and 4 from J; bases not matched to a gene: 8. CDR3 region: CASTDRDGYGYTF. CDR3 bases: TGTGCCTCCACGGACAGGGACGGCTATGGCTACACCTTC.

This clonotype came up many times. The chain recombines TRBV7-2 with TRBJ1-3; unclear D gene. Germline V lookup: CDR1 SGHTA, CDR2 FQGNSA. CDR3 length: 15 amino acids. V gave up 5 bases and J gave up 2 bases, with 13 bases separating them. The CDR3 DNA reads as TGTGCCAGCAGCCTACGACGGGCCCCTGGAAACACCATATATTTT. This translates into CASSLRRAPGNTIYF.

This clonotype was detected many times. This sequence joins TRBV7-8 and TRBJ2-7, with no clear D. V was clipped by 0 bases and J by 0 bases, with 9 bases between them. The CDR3 spans 15 residues. Germline loops: CDR1 SGHVS, CDR2 FQNEAQ. Written as DNA, the CDR3 is TGTGCCAGCAGCTTAGCGCGCTCGGCCTCCTACGAGCAGTACTTC. Translation: CASSLARSASYEQYF.

This clonotype showed up many times. The CDR3 DNA is TGTGCCAGCAGCTTATCGGCGGGGAGGGTGAGCGGAAACACCATATATTTT. It is translated as CASSLSAGRVSGNTIYF. The chain couples TRBV7-8 to TRBJ1-3; no definite D call. CDR3 size: 17 residues. Trimming cost V 2 bases and J 4 bases, with 18 bases left between them. The germline gives CDR1 SGHVS, CDR2 FQNEAQ.

This clonotype was seen many times. The chain employs TRBV24-1 and TRBJ2-5; D is ambiguous. The ends were cut back, 9 bases at V and 2 bases at J, with 6 bases in the middle. The CDR3 contains 11 residues. Germline V gene data show CDR1 as KGHDR and CDR2 as SFDVKD. DNA for the CDR3: TGTGCCACCGGCCAGCAAGAGACCCAGTACTTC. Translation: CATGQQETQYF.

This clonotype was observed many times. V is TRBV7-9 and J is TRBJ2-5; TRBD2 aligns across 10 bases. J was trimmed by 5 bases and V by 5 bases; bases with no gene match: 5. CDR3 length equals 14 residues. Germline assignment: CDR1 SEHNR and CDR2 FQNEAQ (reference sequence). This chain's CDR3 is CASSPSGSAETQYF. The CDR3 DNA sequence: TGTGCCAGCAGCCCTAGCGGGAGTGCGGAGACCCAGTACTTC.

This clonotype showed up many times. The chain joins TRBV6-2 or TRBV6-3 to TRBJ1-1; TRBD1 is a possible D gene (6 bases). The CDR3 has 13 amino acids. CDR1 and CDR2 from the germline V gene are MNHEY and SVGEGT. Trimming cost V 6 bases and J 2 bases, with 10 bases left between them. CDR3 sequence: CASRLGGNTEAFF. CDR3 sequence (DNA): TGTGCCAGCAGACTAGGGGGAAACACTGAAGCTTTCTTT.

The chain carries TRBV6-1 and TRBJ1-2; D not certain. Germline V gene data show CDR1 as MNHNS and CDR2 as SASEGT. There are 13 residues in the CDR3. V shed 7 bases and J shed 5 bases, with 14 bases lying between them. CDR3 sequence: CASTEGRKYGYTF. CDR3 coding DNA: TGTGCCAGCACCGAAGGAAGGAAATATGGCTACACCTTC.

Ten or more counts support this clonotype. The rearrangement joins TRBV12-3 or TRBV12-4 to TRBJ2-7; D is unresolved. The germline V and J ends were trimmed by 3 bases and 6 bases, with 9 bases remaining between them. CDR3 size: 12 residues. CDR3 bases: TGTGCCAGCAGTTTGTACAAGTTCGAGCAGTACTTC. It yields the protein CASSLYKFEQYF.

At least ten counts were recorded for this clonotype. V usage is TRBV19 and J usage is TRBJ2-7; D uncertain. The V gene lost 4 bases and the J gene lost 3 bases, with 4 bases spanning the gap. The CDR3 spans 11 residues. Germline V gene lookup returns CDR1 LNHDA and CDR2 SQIVND (reference sequence). The CDR3 is CASSNLYEQYF. In DNA, the CDR3 is TGTGCCAGTAGTAACCTCTACGAGCAGTACTTC. The variable domain in full, with the rest retrieved from reference TRBV19 and TRBJ2-7, is DGGITQSPKYLFRKEGQNVTLSCEQNLNHDAMYWYRQDPGQGLRLIYYSQIVNDFQKGDIAEGYSVSREKKESFPLTVTSAQKNPTAFYLCASSNLYEQYFGPGTRLTVT.

The chain couples TRBV10-1 to TRBJ2-4; D call uncertain. The CDR3 has 16 amino acids. Germline V gene data show CDR1 as WNHNN and CDR2 as SYGVQD (reference sequence). V lost 0 bases, J lost 1 base, and 10 bases lay in between. The CDR3 region has the DNA TGCGCCAGCAGTGAGTCGCCCTCCTTGGCCAAAAACATTCAGTACTTC. It encodes CASSESPSLAKNIQYF.

This clonotype was found many times. The chain employs TRBV12-3 or TRBV12-4 and TRBJ1-1; D is ambiguous. Between the trimmed V and J ends, which lost 2 bases and 1 base, there was a span of 2 bases. The CDR3 has 12 residues. The CDR3 loop is CASSLQNTEAFF. In DNA, the CDR3 is TGTGCCAGCAGTTTACAGAACACTGAAGCTTTCTTT.

At least ten counts were recorded for this clonotype. The genes are TRBV20-1 and TRBJ2-7, with 7 bases aligning to TRBD1. The CDR3 sequence is 12 residues long. J was trimmed by 0 bases and V by 8 bases; bases with no gene match: 4. Germline V gene sequence: CDR1 DFQATT, CDR2 SNEGSKA (reference sequence). The CDR3 reads CSQQGDSYEQYF. CDR3 coding DNA: TGCAGTCAGCAGGGGGACTCCTACGAGCAGTACTTC.

This clonotype was seen at least ten times. The V gene is TRBV5-1, the J gene TRBJ2-7; weak D call: TRBD1 (6 bases). Germline CDR1 is SGHRS and CDR2 is YFSETQ. The CDR3 covers 15 residues. V was trimmed by 2 bases and J by 6 bases, leaving 18 bases between them. The CDR3 region has the DNA TGCGCCAGCAGCTTATACAGGGCCCGAGGGGTCGAGCAGTACTTC. Its translation is CASSLYRARGVEQYF. The entire variable domain, with the rest obtained from reference TRBV5-1 and TRBJ2-7, is as follows: KAGVTQTPRYLIKTRGQQVTLSCSPISGHRSVSWYQQTPGQGLQFLFEYFSETQRNKGNFPGRFSGRQFSNSRSEMNVSTLELGDSALYLCASSLYRARGVEQYFGPGTRLTVT.